One and the same sample provided the 13 T cell receptor beta chains below, sequenced in a study of T-cell reconstitution after alpha-beta-depleted transplantation in children. Using unique molecular identifiers, the investigators prepared the TCRbeta library. One entry per CDR3 protein results from TCRdb running MiXCR on the PCR reads. The table records around 96,000 distinct CDR3 sequences, 12% of them present only once. Sequences were derived from PBMCs from the stem cell graft donor, sampled from the stem cell graft. The receptor set was obtained from a human donor who donated a stem cell graft to a child with inherited bone marrow failure.

The table lists this clonotype with many counts. J is TRBJ2-2 and V is TRBV12-3 or TRBV12-4; D is unresolved. Trimming took off 3 bases at V and 4 bases at J, with 18 bases between the two ends. The CDR3 runs 17 residues. For the CDR3, the DNA is TGTGCCAGCAGTTTGTTAAGGCAATACGTTGTCACCGGGGAGCTGTTTTTT. This gives the protein CASSLLRQYVVTGELFF.

This clonotype has at least ten counts. J is TRBJ2-1 and V is TRBV27; TRBD1 agrees at 7 bases. Trimming removed 3 bases from V and 6 bases from J; junction bases left unmatched: 8. The germline V gene has CDR1 MNHEY and CDR2 SMNVEV (reference sequence). The length of the CDR3 is 15 residues. CDR3 nucleotide sequence: TGTGCCAGCAGTTTCTACAGGGGTGTGGGCAATGAGCAGTTCTTC. Residues: CASSFYRGVGNEQFF.

This clonotype came up many times. This sequence joins TRBV19 and TRBJ1-5; possibly TRBD1 for D (6 bases). In germline, CDR1 is LNHDA, CDR2 SQIVND (reference sequence). V was shortened by 8 bases and J by 4 bases, with 15 bases between the two germline ends. The length of the CDR3 is 14 residues. The CDR3 DNA reads as TGTGCCAGTCGAATGACAGGTGAGAATCAGCCCCAGCATTTT. This encodes CASRMTGENQPQHF.

The sample holds many counts of this clonotype. The chain recombines TRBV10-3 with TRBJ2-7; the D call may be TRBD1 or TRBD2 (5 bases each). With 1 base removed from V and 2 bases from J, the gap between germline ends came to 18 bases. Germline V gene data show CDR1 as ENHRY and CDR2 as SYGVKD. The CDR3 totals 17 residues. The CDR3 coding sequence is TGTGCCATCAGTGAGTACCGGTTGGGGGAGCGGACCTACGAGCAGTACTTC. Translated: CAISEYRLGERTYEQYF.

This clonotype has ten or more counts. V is TRBV12-3 or TRBV12-4 and J is TRBJ1-5; D not resolved. V was shortened by 3 bases and J by 3 bases, with 9 bases between the two germline ends. The CDR3 has 14 residues. CDR3 region: CASSFAGTNQPQHF. In DNA form, the CDR3 reads TGTGCCAGCAGTTTTGCGGGAACCAATCAGCCCCAGCATTTT.

This clonotype was seen ten or more times. In DNA, the CDR3 is TGCGCCAGCAGCCAAGATCCAGGGAGGTTTGCCGGGGAGCTGTTTTTT. Encoded protein: CASSQDPGRFAGELFF. The chain couples TRBV4-3 to TRBJ2-2; maybe TRBD2 (6 bases). CDR1 is LGHNA and CDR2 is YSLEER in the germline V gene. The CDR3 runs to 16 residues. V was cut by 0 bases and J by 6 bases, with 14 bases left in between.

The CDR3 here is CASSFGQGPNQPQHF. CDR3 DNA sequence: TGTGCCAGCAGCTTTGGACAGGGCCCTAATCAGCCCCAGCATTTT. This chain links TRBV7-8 with TRBJ1-5; 8 nucleotides match TRBD1. With 3 bases clipped from V and 4 bases from J, the junction kept 5 bases outside the gene matches. CDR1 and CDR2 from the germline V gene are SGHVS and FQNEAQ. CDR3 length: 15 amino acids.

V is TRBV11-2 and J is TRBJ2-1, with TRBD2 identical over 13 bases. Looked up from germline, CDR1 is SGHAT and CDR2 is FQNNGV. V shed 5 bases, J shed 5 bases, and the junction held 15 bases outside the gene matches. The CDR3 totals 19 residues. The CDR3 region is CASSPRTSGSFGGNNEQFF. Here the CDR3 DNA reads TGTGCCAGCAGCCCAAGGACTAGCGGGAGTTTCGGCGGCAACAATGAGCAGTTCTTC.

This clonotype has ten or more counts. The chain carries TRBV5-1 and TRBJ2-3, with 11 bases lining up with TRBD2. J gave up 0 bases and V 4 bases, and 4 bases lay outside the gene matches. The germline gives CDR1 SGHRS, CDR2 YFSETQ. The CDR3 extends over 16 amino acids. The CDR3 nucleotides read TGCGCCAGCAGCAGGGGACTAGCGGAAAGCACAGATACGCAGTATTTT. It encodes CASSRGLAESTDTQYF.

The chain links TRBV29-1 to TRBJ2-6, with 8 bases fitting TRBD1. V was clipped by 4 bases and J by 1 base; unmatched bases: 6. There are 16 residues in the CDR3. Germline loops: CDR1 SQVTM, CDR2 ANQGSEA. The CDR3 sequence: CSVGQGFFSGANVLTF. CDR3 DNA sequence: TGCAGCGTTGGACAGGGGTTTTTTTCTGGGGCCAACGTCCTGACTTTC.

This clonotype was observed at least ten times. The genes are TRBV7-2 and TRBJ2-7; 8 nucleotides agree with TRBD2. V dropped 5 bases and J dropped 1; count of bases not matched to a gene: 4. CDR1 and CDR2 (germline): SGHTA, FQGNSA. CDR3 length: 14 amino acids. CDR3 nucleotide sequence: TGTGCCAGCAGCCTAAGCGGGAGATCCTACGAGCAGTACTTC. Protein sequence: CASSLSGRSYEQYF.

Judged by abundance, this clonotype is medium-sized. The rearrangement links TRBV5-1 to TRBJ2-3; D not certain. The CDR3 is 14 residues long. The germline V and J ends were trimmed by 0 bases and 0 bases, with 5 bases remaining between them. Germline V gene lookup returns CDR1 SGHRS and CDR2 YFSETQ. The CDR3 reads CASSLAKSTDTQYF. Here the CDR3 DNA reads TGCGCCAGCAGCTTGGCCAAAAGCACAGATACGCAGTATTTT.

This clonotype was counted only a few times. It may be a read error: a sequence one base away is much more abundant. The chain combines TRBV7-2 with TRBJ1-1; D is unclear. The CDR3 is 11 residues long. Trimming left V 6 bases short and J 7 bases short, with 9 bases between. Germline assignment: CDR1 SGHTA and CDR2 FQGNSA. This CDR3 reads CASRTYNEAFF. CDR3 DNA: TGTGCCAGCAGGACCTACAATGAAGCTTTCTTT.